What follows are 18 T cell receptor beta chains derived from one specimen sequenced in a study of blood T cell repertoires in COVID-19. Sequencing used immunoSEQ multiplex PCR; TCRdb keeps in-frame clones, though not all of them. The data hold fewer than 150,000 clones, with 70% to 90% observed a single time. The sample comprised peripheral blood. The receptor set was obtained from a woman aged 45-65 years who had recovered from COVID-19.

This clone turned up a few times. The rearrangement links TRBV15 to TRBJ1-5; 7 bases agree with TRBD1. Germline CDR1 LNHNV, CDR2 YYDKDF (reference sequence). The CDR3 runs to 13 residues. With V trimmed by 4 bases and J by 7 bases, 4 bases remained unmatched. CDR3 sequence reads: CATSTYRGQPQHF. CDR3 sequence (DNA): TGTGCCACCAGCACTTACAGGGGACAGCCCCAGCATTTT.

J is TRBJ2-3 and V is TRBV12-3 or TRBV12-4; D remains unclear. V lost 3 bases and J lost 5, with 3 bases in between. The CDR3 consists of 11 residues. The CDR3 region has the DNA TGTGCCAGCAGTTTCGGAGATACGCAGTATTTT. Translated: CASSFGDTQYF.

The chain has TRBV6-5 and TRBJ2-1; D perhaps matches TRBD2 (7 bases). Germline lookup yields CDR1 MNHEY and CDR2 SVGAGI. The V and J ends lost 0 bases and 11 bases respectively, with 14 bases between them. The CDR3 sequence is 14 residues long. The CDR3 region has the DNA TGTGCCAGCAGTTACTCGATGGGGAGGGACAAGCAGTTCTTC. Amino acids: CASSYSMGRDKQFF.

This chain connects TRBV5-1 to TRBJ2-3; 13 bases line up with TRBD2. The CDR3 length is 17 residues. The V gene end was trimmed by 1 base and the J gene end by 1 base; junction bases not matched to a gene: 3. Looked up from germline, CDR1 is SGHRS and CDR2 is YFSETQ. This chain's CDR3 is CASSLQLAGGGTDTQYF. The CDR3 DNA is TGCGCCAGCAGCTTGCAACTAGCGGGAGGGGGCACAGATACGCAGTATTTT. Combining the CDR3 with reference TRBV5-1 and TRBJ2-3 gives the whole variable domain KAGVTQTPRYLIKTRGQQVTLSCSPISGHRSVSWYQQTPGQGLQFLFEYFSETQRNKGNFPGRFSGRQFSNSRSEMNVSTLELGDSALYLCASSLQLAGGGTDTQYFGPGTRLTVL.

This chain uses TRBV24-1 with TRBJ2-5, with D perhaps matching TRBD2 (6 bases). This CDR3 spans 12 amino acids. Trimming removed 5 bases from V and 5 bases from J, with 8 bases in between. Per the germline V gene, CDR1 is KGHDR and CDR2 is SFDVKD. The chain's CDR3 is CATSAGSETQYF. DNA for the CDR3: TGTGCCACCAGTGCCGGGAGCGAGACCCAGTACTTC.

This rearrangement joins TRBV6-5 to TRBJ2-7; D gene ambiguous. Trimming cost V 7 bases and J 5 bases, with 18 bases left between them. Germline lookup yields CDR1 MNHEY and CDR2 SVGAGI. The CDR3 contains 14 residues. CDR3 sequence: CASKNSFSAHEQYF. The CDR3 DNA is TGTGCCAGCAAAAACAGCTTTTCCGCCCACGAGCAGTACTTC.

This chain links TRBV28 with TRBJ2-1; 8 positions agree with TRBD2. Germline CDR1 and CDR2: MDHEN and SYDVKM. CDR3 length: 15 amino acids. V lost 7 bases to trimming and J lost 6 bases; unmatched junction nucleotides: 11. CDR3 nucleotides: TGTGCCAGCACCCTAGCGGGCGTAGGGGCCAATGAGCAGTTCTTC. Residues: CASTLAGVGANEQFF.

This clone was observed a handful of times. The J gene is TRBJ2-1, the V gene TRBV7-2, with 8 positions matching TRBD2. Trimming cost V 3 bases and J 7 bases; bases outside gene matches: 11. The CDR3 is made up of 16 amino acids. The germline V gene encodes CDR1 SGHTA and CDR2 FQGNSA. CDR3 in DNA: TGTGCCAGCAGCTTGCAGTCCGGGACTAGTCGGAATGAGCAGTTCTTC. Translation: CASSLQSGTSRNEQFF. Looking up the rest from reference TRBV7-2 and TRBJ2-1 gives the full variable domain: GAGVSQSPSNKVTEKGKDVELRCDPISGHTALYWYRQSLGQGLEFLIYFQGNSAPDKSGLPSDRFSAERTGGSVSTLTIQRTQQEDSAVYLCASSLQSGTSRNEQFFGPGTRLTVL.

The chain joins TRBV27 to TRBJ1-6; D possibly corresponds to TRBD1 (6 bases). V gave up 1 base and J gave up 6 bases, with 13 bases separating them. There are 16 residues in the CDR3. CDR1 and CDR2 from the germline V gene are MNHEY and SMNVEV (reference sequence). The CDR3 is CASSLFAGGSNSPLHF. The CDR3, as DNA: TGTGCCAGCAGTTTATTCGCGGGGGGCAGTAATTCACCCCTCCACTTT.

J is TRBJ2-7 and V is TRBV10-3, with 11 bases lining up with TRBD2. CDR1 and CDR2 from the germline V gene are ENHRY and SYGVKD. The J segment lost 6 bases and the V segment lost 8 bases, leaving 9 bases of the junction unmatched. The CDR3 totals 14 residues. The CDR3 region has the DNA TGTGCCATCGCTACCACTAGCGGGAGCGGCGAGCAGTACTTC. Its translation: CAIATTSGSGEQYF.

This clone was seen a few times. The chain links TRBV24-1 to TRBJ1-2; TRBD1 matches 11 bases. V lost 3 bases and J lost 8; bases outside the gene matches: 4. The germline V gene encodes CDR1 KGHDR and CDR2 SFDVKD. The CDR3 consists of 14 residues. The CDR3 region is CATSDGQGASGYTF. In DNA, the CDR3 is TGTGCCACCAGTGATGGACAGGGGGCTTCCGGCTACACCTTC.

The gene calls are TRBV14 and TRBJ2-5; 11 bases line up with TRBD2. The CDR3 is 14 amino acids. The V segment lost 6 bases and the J segment 3 bases; nucleotides outside the gene matches: 3. Germline loops: CDR1 SGHDN, CDR2 FVKESK. CDR3 loop: CASSPLAGEETQYF. The CDR3 DNA sequence: TGTGCCAGCAGTCCACTAGCGGGAGAAGAGACCCAGTACTTC.

This chain joins TRBV3-1 (or the pseudogene TRBV3-2) and TRBJ2-2; no clear D gene. In germline, CDR1 is LGHDT, CDR2 YNNKEL (reference sequence). With 1 base removed from V and 6 bases from J, the gap between germline ends came to 12 bases. The CDR3 contains 15 residues. The CDR3 is CASSQVAALAGELFF. The CDR3 bases are TGTGCCAGCAGCCAAGTCGCGGCTCTTGCCGGGGAGCTGTTTTTT.

The chain joins TRBV7-8 to TRBJ2-7, with unresolved D. Germline-derived CDR1 and CDR2 are SGHVS and FQNEAQ. With 6 bases removed from V and 0 bases from J, the gap between germline ends came to 12 bases. The CDR3 covers 14 residues. CDR3 sequence (DNA): TGTGCCAGCAGATCGCAACCCAGCTCCTACGAGCAGTACTTC. Encoded protein: CASRSQPSSYEQYF.

This clone was seen only once. The chain is built from TRBV14 and TRBJ1-1; D is unclear. The CDR3 has 14 residues. In germline, CDR1 is SGHDN, CDR2 FVKESK. V was pared by 0 bases and J by 4 bases, with 9 bases between. The CDR3 DNA reads as TGTGCCAGCAGCCAAGATCACTTACGCACTGAAGCTTTCTTT. It is translated as CASSQDHLRTEAFF. Combining the CDR3 with reference TRBV14 and TRBJ1-1 gives the whole variable domain EAGVTQFPSHSVIEKGQTVTLRCDPISGHDNLYWYRRVMGKEIKFLLHFVKESKQDESGMPNNRFLAERTGGTYSTLKVQPAELEDSGVYFCASSQDHLRTEAFFGQGTRLTVV.

The V call is TRBV3-1 (or the pseudogene TRBV3-2), the J call TRBJ2-5; D is unresolved. Germline CDR1 is LGHDT and CDR2 is YNNKEL (reference sequence). This CDR3 is 13 amino acids long. V dropped 3 bases and J dropped 7 bases, with 12 bases sitting between them. CDR3 nucleotide sequence: TGTGCCAGCAGCCAGGGTGGCCCGGGGACCCAGTACTTC. It translates to CASSQGGPGTQYF.

The rearrangement joins TRBV10-1 to TRBJ2-2; TRBD1 matches at 10 bases. Germline CDR1 and CDR2: WNHNN and SYGVQD (reference sequence). Germline trimming cut 0 bases from V and 3 bases from J; bases unmatched to any gene: 7. This CDR3 is 18 amino acids long. The CDR3, as DNA: TGCGCCAGCAGTGAGTCCTTCCGGGGACAGGGGTACACCGGGGAGCTGTTTTTT. As protein: CASSESFRGQGYTGELFF.

The rearrangement links TRBV7-2 to TRBJ2-7; possibly TRBD2 for D (6 bases). V lost 5 bases, J lost 3 bases, and 14 bases lay in between. This CDR3 spans 14 amino acids. The germline gives CDR1 SGHTA, CDR2 FQGNSA. CDR3 residues: CASSISRGNYEQYF. CDR3 nucleotides: TGTGCCAGCAGCATTAGTCGGGGGAACTACGAGCAGTACTTC.